These 11 T cell receptor beta chains were sequenced from one sample in a study of tumor-infiltrating lymphocytes in primary liver carcinoma. Constant-region priming of about 520 ng total RNA yielded TCR beta cDNA. Three nested multiplex PCR rounds, a slightly modified ARM-PCR method, built the TCR beta libraries. The opening two PCR rounds, ten to eleven cycles each, paired TRBV1-TRBV30 forward primers with a C-beta reverse primer. TCRdb itself ran the multiplex PCR reads through MiXCR, one entry per CDR3 protein. The sample lists about 200,000 distinct CDR3 sequences; 65% were seen once. In addition to blood RNA drawn from unsorted whole blood, germline DNA was extracted. Material for sequencing was peripheral blood. The receptors shown here come from a woman between 55 and 75 years old with primary liver carcinoma and hepatitis B virus infection.

This clonotype was counted between two and nine times. The genes are TRBV7-9 and TRBJ1-2, with 8 bases identical to TRBD1. The V segment lost 5 bases and the J segment 3 bases; nucleotides outside the gene matches: 5. The germline V gene encodes CDR1 SEHNR and CDR2 FQNEAQ (reference sequence). The CDR3 extends over 14 amino acids. The CDR3 is CASSVGQGDYGYTF. As DNA, the CDR3 is TGTGCCAGCAGCGTCGGACAGGGTGACTATGGCTACACCTTC.

This clonotype was observed many times. This rearrangement joins TRBV11-2 to TRBJ2-7, with D possibly called TRBD1 or TRBD2 (6 bases each). Germline values: CDR1 SGHAT, CDR2 FQNNGV. This CDR3 comprises 16 residues. V was clipped by 1 base and J by 6 bases, with 19 bases between them. CDR3 sequence (DNA): TGTGCCAGCAGCTTAGGGTTCGGGGGCCGTCTAGGCGAGCAGTACTTC. Protein product: CASSLGFGGRLGEQYF.

As to this clonotype: A much larger clone lies a single base off, so this may be a read error. The conserved final phenylalanine or tryptophan is absent from the CDR3, which likely points to a read error. CDR3 amino acids: CASGLGPGGTDTQYL. The CDR3 DNA follows: TGTGCTAGTGGTTTGGGGCCAGGGGGCACAGATACGCAGTATTTA. This sequence joins TRBV12-5 and TRBJ2-3, with D possibly being TRBD1 (6 bases). V was pared by 1 base and J by 1 base, with 9 bases between. This CDR3 comprises 15 residues. Looked up from germline, CDR1 is LGHNT and CDR2 is FRNRAP.

This sequence joins TRBV10-3 and TRBJ2-7; 11 bases align to TRBD2. Germline loops: CDR1 ENHRY, CDR2 SYGVKD. Trimming took 5 bases from V and 4 from J; bases not matched to a gene: 4. The CDR3 has 14 amino acids. The CDR3 nucleotides are TGTGCCATCAGTTCCGGGACTAGCGGATACGAGCAGTACTTC. Translation gives CAISSGTSGYEQYF.

This clonotype was detected a few times. Since no conserved phenylalanine or tryptophan closes the CDR3, a read error is the likely cause. The chain recombines TRBV11-2 with TRBJ1-6; D not certain. The CDR3 has 13 amino acids. Per germline, CDR1 SGHAT and CDR2 FQNNGV. As DNA, the CDR3 is TGCGCCAGCAGCTTAGATCCGGGATCACCCCTCCACATT. It is translated as CASSLDPGSPLHI.

A word on this clonotype: The CDR3 carries no conserved terminal phenylalanine or tryptophan, so it likely arises from a read error. This chain uses TRBV4-1 with TRBJ1-2, with D maybe TRBD1 (6 bases). Germline values: CDR1 MGHRA, CDR2 YSYEKL. This CDR3 is built from 15 residues. CDR3 protein: CASSQDVTGTGGYTL. As DNA, the CDR3 is TGCGCCAGTAGCCAGGACGTTACAGGGACGGGTGGCTACACCCTC.

As to this clonotype: Relative to the germline gene, one junction end is altered; a read error may explain this. V and J are TRBV11-1 and TRBJ1-1; the D is unclear. The germline gives CDR1 SGHAT, CDR2 FQDESV (reference sequence). The CDR3 consists of 13 residues. In DNA form, the CDR3 reads TGTGCCAGCAGCTTACTGGCGGGCACTGAAGCTTTCTTC. Its protein product is CASSLLAGTEAFF.

The J gene is TRBJ2-7, the V gene TRBV6-6; 9 nucleotides agree with TRBD2. V was clipped by 3 bases and J by 2 bases; unmatched bases: 11. Germline CDR1 reads MNHNY; CDR2 reads SVGAGI (reference sequence). This CDR3 is built from 17 residues. The CDR3 loop reads CASSYGVSGGRAYEQYF. CDR3 DNA sequence: TGTGCCAGCAGTTATGGGGTGTCTGGCGGGAGGGCCTACGAGCAGTACTTC.

V is TRBV20-1 and J is TRBJ2-6; 8 nucleotides line up with TRBD1. The germline V gene encodes CDR1 DFQATT and CDR2 SNEGSKA (reference sequence). The CDR3 contains 14 residues. The J segment lost 2 bases and the V segment lost 5 bases, leaving 2 bases of the junction unmatched. This CDR3 is CSAQTGAGANVLTF. Written as DNA, the CDR3 is TGCAGTGCTCAGACAGGGGCTGGGGCCAACGTCCTGACTTTC.

Note on this clonotype: One end of the junction is discordant with germline, which a read error may explain. The chain links TRBV29-1 to TRBJ2-5; D is unclear. Germline V CDR1 and CDR2: SQVTM, ANQGSEA. The CDR3 runs 12 residues. CDR3 region: CGTSMYQETQYF. The DNA for the CDR3 is TGCGGCACCTCAATGTACCAAGAGACACAGTACTTC.

This clonotype has ten or more counts. The J gene is TRBJ2-1, the V gene TRBV7-8, with D perhaps matching TRBD2 (5 bases). CDR1 and CDR2 from the germline V gene are SGHVS and FQNEAQ. V lost 1 base, J lost 0 bases, and 10 bases lay in between. The CDR3 sequence is 16 residues long. The CDR3 nucleotides read TGTGCCAGCAGCTTAGATTCTAGCTCCTCCTACAATGAGCAGTTCTTC. Translated: CASSLDSSSSYNEQFF.